Listed here are 11 T cell receptor beta chains from one sample, sequenced in a study of blood T cell repertoires in COVID-19. Method: immunoSEQ multiplex PCR; TCRdb's copy keeps in-frame clones and lacks some. The profile shows about 120,000 clones, roughly 87% of them singletons. Sequences were obtained from peripheral blood. These receptors all come from a woman over 75 with acute or convalescent COVID-19.

The rearrangement links TRBV19 to TRBJ1-1; TRBD1 agrees at 7 bases. The CDR3 spans 16 residues. The germline V gene encodes CDR1 LNHDA and CDR2 SQIVND (reference sequence). Losses at the gene ends were 3 bases for V and 10 bases for J; bases not matched to a gene: 17. DNA for the CDR3: TGTGCCAGTAGTATGGGGAACAGGGGCCCCCCACCTGGAGCTTTCTTT. It is translated as CASSMGNRGPPPGAFF. The full variable domain, its missing parts supplied by reference TRBV19 and TRBJ1-1, is DGGITQSPKYLFRKEGQNVTLSCEQNLNHDAMYWYRQDPGQGLRLIYYSQIVNDFQKGDIAEGYSVSREKKESFPLTVTSAQKNPTAFYLCASSMGNRGPPPGAFFGQGTRLTVV.

The rearrangement links TRBV6-6 to TRBJ1-5, with 8 bases matching TRBD1. The CDR3 has 14 residues. The trim removed 6 bases at V and 6 bases at J, leaving 7 bases unmatched. Germline V lookup: CDR1 MNHNY, CDR2 SVGAGI (reference sequence). CDR3 sequence reads: CASSQGAVVQPQHF. The CDR3 DNA is TGTGCCAGCAGCCAGGGGGCAGTTGTTCAGCCCCAGCATTTT.

This clone was seen just once. V gene TRBV7-2 combines with J gene TRBJ1-1; D unclear. Trimming removed 4 bases from V and 5 bases from J, with 11 bases in between. The CDR3 sequence is 13 residues long. The germline V gene encodes CDR1 SGHTA and CDR2 FQGNSA. CDR3 protein: CASSSSIGTEAFF. Here the CDR3 DNA reads TGTGCCAGCAGCTCCTCAATCGGGACTGAAGCTTTCTTT.

The chain joins TRBV6-6 to TRBJ2-7; D is possibly TRBD2 (6 bases). This CDR3 is 13 amino acids long. With 4 bases removed from V and 5 bases from J, the gap between germline ends came to 12 bases. Germline CDR1 MNHNY, CDR2 SVGAGI (reference sequence). Here the CDR3 reads CASSFGGANEQYV. CDR3 DNA: TGTGCCAGCAGTTTCGGCGGGGCGAACGAGCAGTACGTC.

The V gene is TRBV19, the J gene TRBJ2-7; the match to TRBD1 covers 8 bases. This CDR3 is built from 15 residues. From germline, CDR1 is LNHDA and CDR2 SQIVND (reference sequence). After removal of 6 bases from V and 0 bases from J, the junction contained 7 bases not matched to a gene. The CDR3, as DNA: TGTGCCAGTAGGGGGGCTACAGGGGGCTCCTACGAGCAGTACTTC. Translating it yields CASRGATGGSYEQYF.

The chain has TRBV2 and TRBJ1-2, with D maybe TRBD1 (6 bases). The CDR3 runs to 13 residues. Germline CDR1 and CDR2: SNHLY and FYNNEI. The germline V and J ends were trimmed by 8 bases and 4 bases, with 14 bases remaining between them. CDR3 nucleotides: TGTGCCAGCCGACAGGCGGGTTTCTATGGCTACACCTTC. Amino acids: CASRQAGFYGYTF.

V and J are TRBV7-3 and TRBJ2-1; the D gene is possibly TRBD1 (5 bases). Germline V gene data show CDR1 as SGHTA and CDR2 as FQGTGA. Between the trimmed V and J ends, which lost 1 base and 2 bases, there was a span of 9 bases. CDR3 length: 15 amino acids. CDR3 region: CASSLSKGTYNEQFF. The DNA for the CDR3 is TGTGCCAGCAGCTTAAGTAAGGGGACCTACAATGAGCAGTTCTTC.

The rearrangement joins TRBV14 to TRBJ1-1; 7 bases are shared with TRBD1. CDR1 is SGHDN, CDR2 FVKESK, per germline. The length of the CDR3 is 16 residues. V trimming: 4 bases; J trimming: 4 bases; junction bases outside the gene matches: 12. CDR3 loop: CASSPGKGAQITEAFF. CDR3 DNA: TGTGCCAGCAGCCCCGGCAAGGGGGCGCAAATCACTGAAGCTTTCTTT.

This chain joins TRBV5-4 and TRBJ1-2; possibly TRBD1 for D (6 bases). V lost 5 bases and J 4 bases, leaving 15 bases between the germline ends. CDR1 and CDR2 (germline): SGHNT, YYREEE (reference sequence). The CDR3 has 14 amino acids. CDR3 coding DNA: TGTGCCAGCAGACCAACGACAGGTTCCTATGGCTACACCTTC. It yields the protein CASRPTTGSYGYTF.

The V and J genes are TRBV7-9 and TRBJ1-2; TRBD1 matches at 7 bases. V lost 5 bases to trimming and J lost 2 bases; unmatched junction nucleotides: 5. The CDR3 runs 14 residues. The V gene's germline CDR1 is SEHNR and CDR2 FQNEAQ (reference sequence). CDR3 residues: CASSPDRTNYGYTF. CDR3 in DNA: TGTGCCAGCAGCCCGGACAGGACGAACTATGGCTACACCTTC.

The gene calls are TRBV3-1 (or the pseudogene TRBV3-2) and TRBJ2-2; 9 bases match TRBD2. The CDR3 length is 18 residues. J gave up 2 bases and V 4 bases, and 11 bases lay outside the gene matches. Germline V gene sequence: CDR1 LGHDT, CDR2 YNNKEL (reference sequence). Here the CDR3 DNA reads TGTGCCAGCAGCCGGGTTAAAAGCGGGGGGCCTAACACCGGGGAGCTGTTTTTT. This sequence encodes CASSRVKSGGPNTGELFF.